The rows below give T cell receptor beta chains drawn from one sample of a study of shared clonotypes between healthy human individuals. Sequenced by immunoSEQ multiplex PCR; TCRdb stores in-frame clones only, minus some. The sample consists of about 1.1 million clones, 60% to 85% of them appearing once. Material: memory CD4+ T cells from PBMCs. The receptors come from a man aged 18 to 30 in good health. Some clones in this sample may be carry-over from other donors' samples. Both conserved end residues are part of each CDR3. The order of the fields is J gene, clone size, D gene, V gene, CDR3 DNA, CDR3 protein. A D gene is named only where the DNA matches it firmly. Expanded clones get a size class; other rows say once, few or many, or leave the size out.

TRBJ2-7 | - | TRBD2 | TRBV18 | TGTGCCAGCTCACTTTCAGCGGGATCCTACGAGCAGTACTTC | CASSLSAGSYEQYF
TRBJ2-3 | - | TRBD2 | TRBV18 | TGTGCCAGCTCACCTCTCCCCGCTAGCGGGACAGATACGCAGTATTTT | CASSPLPASGTDTQYF
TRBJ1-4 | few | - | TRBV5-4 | TGTGCCAGCAGCCTTAGACAAGTTAATGAAAAACTGTTTTTT | CASSLRQVNEKLFF
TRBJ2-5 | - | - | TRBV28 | TGTGCCAGCCGACCTCTCAGGGGTGGGGAGACCCAGTACTTC | CASRPLRGGETQYF
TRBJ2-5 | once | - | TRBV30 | TGTGCCTGGAGTGTATACCTCGGGACAAACCAAGAGACCCAGTACTTC | CAWSVYLGTNQETQYF
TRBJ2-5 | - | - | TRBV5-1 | TGCGCCAGCAACCGGTTTGGGGGGCATGTGGAGACCCAGTACTTC | CASNRFGGHVETQYF
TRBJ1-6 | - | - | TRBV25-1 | TGTGCCAGCAGTGCAACGCAAGGGAATATGACACCCCTCCACTTT | CASSATQGNMTPLHF
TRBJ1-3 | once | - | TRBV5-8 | TGTGCCAGCAGCCTCGGGAATTGGGGAAACACCATATATTTT | CASSLGNWGNTIYF
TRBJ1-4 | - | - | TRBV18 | TGTGCCAGCTCGACTTGGAGGGAGATTAATGAAAAACTGTTTTTT | CASSTWREINEKLFF
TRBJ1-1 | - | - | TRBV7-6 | TGTGCCAGCAGCTTAGGGGAGACAGCAAACACTGAAGCTTTCTTT | CASSLGETANTEAFF
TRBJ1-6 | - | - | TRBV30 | TGTGCCTGGACGTTGTTACAAATTAATTCACCCCTCCACTTT | CAWTLLQINSPLHF
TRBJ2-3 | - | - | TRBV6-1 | TGTGCCAGCAGTGAACTGGGGAGGGGGCTCACAGATACGCAGTATTTT | CASSELGRGLTDTQYF
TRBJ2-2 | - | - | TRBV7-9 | TGTGCCAGCAGCTTATACGACACCGGGGAGCTGTTTTTT | CASSLYDTGELFF
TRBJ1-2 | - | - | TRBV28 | TGTGCCAGCGAAAAGGCGTCCTATGGCTACACCTTC | CASEKASYGYTF
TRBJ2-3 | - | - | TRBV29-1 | TGCAGCGTCGACCATAATACGCAGTATTTT | CSVDHNTQYF
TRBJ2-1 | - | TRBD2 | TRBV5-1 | TGCGCCAGCAGCCCCGGGACTAGCGGGACAATGAAGCAGTTCTTC | CASSPGTSGTMKQFF
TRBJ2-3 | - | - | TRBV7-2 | TGTGCCAGCAGCTTAGGAGGAGGACTCTACACAGATACGCAGTATTTT | CASSLGGGLYTDTQYF
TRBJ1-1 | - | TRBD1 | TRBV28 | TGTGCCAGCAGGTGGACAGGGGCCACTGAAGCTTTCTTT | CASRWTGATEAFF
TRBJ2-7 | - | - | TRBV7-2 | TGTGCCAGCAGCTTATCAGGTCACTCCTACGAGCAGTACTTC | CASSLSGHSYEQYF
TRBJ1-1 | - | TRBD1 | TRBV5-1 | TGCGCCAGCAGCCTGGACAGGGCGGACACTGAAGCTTTCTTT | CASSLDRADTEAFF
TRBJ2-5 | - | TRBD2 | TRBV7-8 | TGTGCCAGCAGCCCTGGACTAGCGGGAGCGGAGACCCAGTACTTC | CASSPGLAGAETQYF
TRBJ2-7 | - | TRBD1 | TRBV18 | TGTGCCAGCTCAAGACAGTCCCGGGGACAGCCAACCTACGAGCAGTACTTC | CASSRQSRGQPTYEQYF
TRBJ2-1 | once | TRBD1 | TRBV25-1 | TGTGCCAGCAGTAAAACAGGGGGGAATGAGCAGTTCTTC | CASSKTGGNEQFF